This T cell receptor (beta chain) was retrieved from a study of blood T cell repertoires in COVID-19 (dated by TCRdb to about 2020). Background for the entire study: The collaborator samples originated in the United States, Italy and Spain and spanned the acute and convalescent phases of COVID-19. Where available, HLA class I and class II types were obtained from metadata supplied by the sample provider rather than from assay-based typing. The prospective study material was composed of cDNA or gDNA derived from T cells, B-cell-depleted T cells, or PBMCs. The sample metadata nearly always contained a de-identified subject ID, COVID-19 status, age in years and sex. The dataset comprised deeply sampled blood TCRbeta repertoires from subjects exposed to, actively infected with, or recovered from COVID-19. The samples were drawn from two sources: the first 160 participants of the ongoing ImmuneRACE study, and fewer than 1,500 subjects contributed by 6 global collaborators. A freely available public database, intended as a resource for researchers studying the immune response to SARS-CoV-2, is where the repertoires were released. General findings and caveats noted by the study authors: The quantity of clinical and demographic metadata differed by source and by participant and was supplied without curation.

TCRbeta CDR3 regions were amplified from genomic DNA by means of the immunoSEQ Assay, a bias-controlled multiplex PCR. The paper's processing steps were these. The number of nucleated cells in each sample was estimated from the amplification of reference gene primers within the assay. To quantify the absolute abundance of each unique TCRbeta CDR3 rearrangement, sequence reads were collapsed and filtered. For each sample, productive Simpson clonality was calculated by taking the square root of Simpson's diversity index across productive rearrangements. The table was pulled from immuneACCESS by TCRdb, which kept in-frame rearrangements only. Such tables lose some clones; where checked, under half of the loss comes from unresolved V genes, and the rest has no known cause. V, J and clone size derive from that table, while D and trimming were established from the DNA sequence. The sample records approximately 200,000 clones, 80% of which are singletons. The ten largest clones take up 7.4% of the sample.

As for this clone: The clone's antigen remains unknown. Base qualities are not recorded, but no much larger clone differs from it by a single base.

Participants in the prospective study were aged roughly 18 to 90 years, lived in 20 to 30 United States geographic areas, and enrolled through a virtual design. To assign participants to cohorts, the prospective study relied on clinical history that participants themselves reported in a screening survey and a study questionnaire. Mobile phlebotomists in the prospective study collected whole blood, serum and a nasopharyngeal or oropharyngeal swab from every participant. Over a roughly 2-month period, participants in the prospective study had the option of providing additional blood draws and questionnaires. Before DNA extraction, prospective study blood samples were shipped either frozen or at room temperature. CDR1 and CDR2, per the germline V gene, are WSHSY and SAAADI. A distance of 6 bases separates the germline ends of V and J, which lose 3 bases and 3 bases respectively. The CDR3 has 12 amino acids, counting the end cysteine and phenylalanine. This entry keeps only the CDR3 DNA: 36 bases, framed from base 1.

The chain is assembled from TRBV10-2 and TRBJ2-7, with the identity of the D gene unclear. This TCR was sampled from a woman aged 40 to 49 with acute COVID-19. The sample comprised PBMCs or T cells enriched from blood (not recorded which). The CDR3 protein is CASSDSLYEQYF. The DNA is TGCGCCAGCAGTGACAGTCTCTACGAGCAGTACTTC.